This T cell receptor beta chain originates from a study of T cell repertoires in cytomegalovirus infection. This clonotype was recorded many times. The germline V gene has CDR1 SEHNR and CDR2 FQNEAQ (reference sequence). Trimming removed 5 bases from V and 5 bases from J, with 18 bases in between. CDR3 length: 15 amino acids. TCRdb fed the reads into MiXCR, producing one record per CDR3 protein. The data show a few hundred thousand distinct CDR3 sequences, more than 9% seen once. This TCR was recovered from a human donor in good health (CMV status not recorded). Some clones in this sample may be carry-over from other donors' samples. What was sequenced was PBMCs. This chain links TRBV7-9 with TRBJ1-1; no definite D call. The CDR3 DNA sequence: TGTGCCAGCAGCCCCCCACCCGCTGGGAGGACTGAAGCTTTCTTT. Its translation: CASSPPPAGRTEAFF.